This T cell receptor beta chain was recovered during a study of T cells in Graves' hyperthyroidism and ophthalmopathy. RNA transcripts gave rise to amplified TCR beta CDR3 regions. The HTBI primer set was used in a first-round RT-PCR of the TCR CDR3. One entry per CDR3 protein results from TCRdb running MiXCR on the multiplex PCR reads. This sample has under 400,000 distinct CDR3 sequences, with 18% found just once. V lost 1 base to trimming and J lost 0 bases, with 18 bases between them. Germline-derived CDR1 and CDR2 are SQVTM and ANQGSEA. This CDR3 is 17 amino acids long. At least ten counts were recorded for this clonotype.

The chain is built from TRBV29-1 and TRBJ1-2; D may be TRBD1 (6 bases). The receptor's source is a woman in her 40s with Graves' ophthalmopathy. Source material: blood. The CDR3 nucleotides read TGCAGCGTTGAAGGCCAACCGGGACAAGACACTAACTATGGCTACACCTTC. This gives the protein CSVEGQPGQDTNYGYTF.